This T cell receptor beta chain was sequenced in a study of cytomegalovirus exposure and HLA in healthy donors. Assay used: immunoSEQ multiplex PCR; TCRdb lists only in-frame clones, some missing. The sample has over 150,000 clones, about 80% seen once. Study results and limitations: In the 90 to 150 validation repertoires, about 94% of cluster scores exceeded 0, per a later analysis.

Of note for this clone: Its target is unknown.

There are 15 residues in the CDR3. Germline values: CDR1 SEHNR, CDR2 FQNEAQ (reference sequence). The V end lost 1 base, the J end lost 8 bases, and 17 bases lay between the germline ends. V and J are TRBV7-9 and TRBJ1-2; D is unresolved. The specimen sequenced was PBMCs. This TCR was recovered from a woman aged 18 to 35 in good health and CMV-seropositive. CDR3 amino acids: CASSLGVERSQGYTF. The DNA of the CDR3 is TGTGCCAGCAGCTTAGGCGTGGAGCGCAGTCAAGGCTACACCTTC. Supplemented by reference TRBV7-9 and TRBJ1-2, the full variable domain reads DTGVSQNPRHKITKRGQNVTFRCDPISEHNRLYWYRQTLGQGPEFLTYFQNEAQLEKSRLLSDRFSAERPKGSFSTLEIQRTEQGDSAMYLCASSLGVERSQGYTFGSGTRLTVV.